This entry features one T cell receptor (beta chain) sequence. The record originates from a study of T cells expressing NK-cell markers. TCRdb reworked the 5' RACE reads into one entry per CDR3 protein, no DNA. This repertoire comprises roughly 390,000 distinct CDR3 sequences; its ten largest clones make up roughly 5.2%. This CDR3 has 16 amino acids. From germline, CDR1 is MNHNS and CDR2 SASEGT. The chain carries TRBV6-1 and TRBJ1-3; TCRdb outputs TRBD1, but without DNA this stays unchecked. This sequence originates from a man aged 18 to 69 in good health. The sequencing sample was made of blood T cells: a sorted CD56 or NKG2C T cell subset, CD4+ or CD8+ T cells, or bulk PBMC T cells (not recorded which). This chain's CDR3 is CASSEARGIPGNTIYF.